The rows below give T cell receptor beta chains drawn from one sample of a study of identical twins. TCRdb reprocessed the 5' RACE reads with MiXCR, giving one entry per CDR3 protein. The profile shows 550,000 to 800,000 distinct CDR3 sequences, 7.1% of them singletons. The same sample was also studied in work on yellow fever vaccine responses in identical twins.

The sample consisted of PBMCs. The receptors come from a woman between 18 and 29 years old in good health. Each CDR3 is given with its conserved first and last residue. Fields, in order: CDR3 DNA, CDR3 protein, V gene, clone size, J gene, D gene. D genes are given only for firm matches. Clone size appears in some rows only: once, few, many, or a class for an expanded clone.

CDR3 DNA: TGTGCCAGCAGTTCCCGGGGGCCGGTCGGCCCCCAGCATTTT
CDR3 protein: CASSSRGPVGPQHF
V gene: TRBV12-3/TRBV12-4
clone size: many
J gene: TRBJ1-5
D gene: NA

CDR3 DNA: TGTGCCAGCAGCTTACTACTTGGTCACAATGAGCAGTTCTTC
CDR3 protein: CASSLLLGHNEQFF
V gene: TRBV7-9
clone size: NA
J gene: TRBJ2-1
D gene: NA

CDR3 DNA: TGTGCCAGCAGTGATACAGGGGTGAGCGAGCAGTACTTC
CDR3 protein: CASSDTGVSEQYF
V gene: TRBV6-1
clone size: few
J gene: TRBJ2-7
D gene: TRBD1

CDR3 DNA: TGTGCCAGCAGCTTGGACCGCGCTTGGATGGCTTTCTTT
CDR3 protein: CASSLDRAWMAFF
V gene: TRBV5-6
clone size: few
J gene: TRBJ1-1
D gene: NA

CDR3 DNA: TGCGCCAGCAGCTTAGATCAAGAGACCCAGTACTTC
CDR3 protein: CASSLDQETQYF
V gene: TRBV5-1
clone size: many
J gene: TRBJ2-5
D gene: NA

CDR3 DNA: TGCAGCGTCGAAGGACACCGGGGCGAGACCCAGTACTTC
CDR3 protein: CSVEGHRGETQYF
V gene: TRBV29-1
clone size: few
J gene: TRBJ2-5
D gene: NA

CDR3 DNA: TGTGCCACCAGTGACAACCCGGGAAGGATCAACACCGGGGAGCTGTTTTTT
CDR3 protein: CATSDNPGRINTGELFF
V gene: TRBV24-1
clone size: many
J gene: TRBJ2-2
D gene: NA

CDR3 DNA: TGCGCCAGCAGCCAAGAAAACGCCGGGCAGTTCTACAATGAGCAGTTCTTC
CDR3 protein: CASSQENAGQFYNEQFF
V gene: TRBV4-1
clone size: few
J gene: TRBJ2-1
D gene: NA

CDR3 DNA: TGTGCCAGCAGTTACCTAGATGTGGGGTCAGATACGCAGTATTTT
CDR3 protein: CASSYLDVGSDTQYF
V gene: TRBV6-5
clone size: NA
J gene: TRBJ2-3
D gene: NA

CDR3 DNA: TGCGCCAGCAGCCACAGGGGCGGGTCCCAAGAGACCCAGTACTTC
CDR3 protein: CASSHRGGSQETQYF
V gene: TRBV5-1
clone size: few
J gene: TRBJ2-5
D gene: TRBD1

CDR3 DNA: TGTGCCAGCAGCGAGACGGGGTTAAACACCGGGGAGCTGTTTTTT
CDR3 protein: CASSETGLNTGELFF
V gene: TRBV2
clone size: few
J gene: TRBJ2-2
D gene: NA

CDR3 DNA: TGTGCCAGCACGACTAGCGGGAGCACAGATACGCAGTATTTT
CDR3 protein: CASTTSGSTDTQYF
V gene: TRBV25-1
clone size: many
J gene: TRBJ2-3
D gene: TRBD2

CDR3 DNA: TGCGCCAGCAGCGTACTAGCGGCAGGGATTCAATTCTTC
CDR3 protein: CASSVLAAGIQFF
V gene: TRBV4-1
clone size: few
J gene: TRBJ2-1
D gene: TRBD2

CDR3 DNA: TGTGCCAGCAGCCCGGGGCGAATCGAGACCCAGTACTTC
CDR3 protein: CASSPGRIETQYF
V gene: TRBV19
clone size: NA
J gene: TRBJ2-5
D gene: NA

CDR3 DNA: TGTGCCAGCGGAAAAGCCGGAACCGGCGAGCAGTACTTC
CDR3 protein: CASGKAGTGEQYF
V gene: TRBV3-1
clone size: many
J gene: TRBJ2-7
D gene: NA

CDR3 DNA: TGCAGTGCCAAAGGCGGGACAAAAGTAGTTGAGCAGTTCTTC
CDR3 protein: CSAKGGTKVVEQFF
V gene: TRBV20-1
clone size: few
J gene: TRBJ2-1
D gene: NA

CDR3 DNA: TGTGCCAGCAGTTCCCTCGACGTGGGGGTTTTAAATGGCTACACCTTC
CDR3 protein: CASSSLDVGVLNGYTF
V gene: TRBV27
clone size: many
J gene: TRBJ1-2
D gene: NA

CDR3 DNA: TGCAGTGCTAGAGATCGAAGGGTAGTCACCTACAATGAGCAGTTCTTC
CDR3 protein: CSARDRRVVTYNEQFF
V gene: TRBV20-1
clone size: NA
J gene: TRBJ2-1
D gene: NA

CDR3 DNA: TGCGCCAGCAGCCAAGATGGGCTAGCGGGTACCACAGATACGCAGTATTTT
CDR3 protein: CASSQDGLAGTTDTQYF
V gene: TRBV4-1
clone size: few
J gene: TRBJ2-3
D gene: TRBD2

CDR3 DNA: TGCAGCGTTGTGAGGGTAGAGACTGAAGCTTTCTTT
CDR3 protein: CSVVRVETEAFF
V gene: TRBV29-1
clone size: few
J gene: TRBJ1-1
D gene: NA

CDR3 DNA: TGCGCCAGCACGAGAGGGGGGACTAGCAGGGACAATGAGCAGTTCTTC
CDR3 protein: CASTRGGTSRDNEQFF
V gene: TRBV5-1
clone size: many
J gene: TRBJ2-1
D gene: TRBD2

CDR3 DNA: TGCGCCAGCAGCCGGGGACCTAACACAGATACGCAGTATTTT
CDR3 protein: CASSRGPNTDTQYF
V gene: TRBV4-1
clone size: NA
J gene: TRBJ2-3
D gene: NA

CDR3 DNA: TGCGCCAGCAGCCACAGGTTCGAAGGTCAGCCCCAGCATTTT
CDR3 protein: CASSHRFEGQPQHF
V gene: TRBV4-1
clone size: many
J gene: TRBJ1-5
D gene: NA

CDR3 DNA: TGTGCCAGCAGTGGCCCGGACTTTTTTGGCTACACCTTC
CDR3 protein: CASSGPDFFGYTF
V gene: TRBV6-1
clone size: few
J gene: TRBJ1-2
D gene: NA

CDR3 DNA: TGTGCCAGCAGCCCTCGTGGGTGGGGGGGCCCCCATGAGCAGTTCTTC
CDR3 protein: CASSPRGWGGPHEQFF
V gene: TRBV12-3/TRBV12-4
clone size: NA
J gene: TRBJ2-1
D gene: NA

CDR3 DNA: TGTGCCAGCAGCCAAGACTGGTATGAAGCTTTCTTT
CDR3 protein: CASSQDWYEAFF
V gene: TRBV4-2
clone size: few
J gene: TRBJ1-1
D gene: NA

CDR3 DNA: TGTGCCATCCGTGTAAGCGGGGAGCTGTTTTTT
CDR3 protein: CAIRVSGELFF
V gene: TRBV12-3/TRBV12-4
clone size: many
J gene: TRBJ2-2
D gene: NA

CDR3 DNA: TGTGCCAGCAGCCCTAGGGGGGGGGGCAATGAGCAGTTCTTC
CDR3 protein: CASSPRGGGNEQFF
V gene: TRBV11-2
clone size: NA
J gene: TRBJ2-1
D gene: NA

CDR3 DNA: TGTGCCACCAGTGATTGGGCCGGGGATACGCAGTATTTT
CDR3 protein: CATSDWAGDTQYF
V gene: TRBV24-1
clone size: many
J gene: TRBJ2-3
D gene: NA

CDR3 DNA: TGTGCCACCAGTAACGTTCAGGGCGGTCAAGAGACCCAGTACTTC
CDR3 protein: CATSNVQGGQETQYF
V gene: TRBV24-1
clone size: many
J gene: TRBJ2-5
D gene: NA

CDR3 DNA: TGTGCCAGCAGTTTAGCTGGGGGGTTAGCGGGGGTGGGGACCCAGTACTTC
CDR3 protein: CASSLAGGLAGVGTQYF
V gene: TRBV12-3/TRBV12-4
clone size: NA
J gene: TRBJ2-5
D gene: TRBD2

CDR3 DNA: TGTGCCAGCTCGTTAGGGACAGGGGTCAATCAGCCCCAGCATTTT
CDR3 protein: CASSLGTGVNQPQHF
V gene: TRBV18
clone size: NA
J gene: TRBJ1-5
D gene: TRBD1

CDR3 DNA: TGTGCCAGCAGTTACGTTGGGGTAACGGACACCGGGGAGCTGTTTTTT
CDR3 protein: CASSYVGVTDTGELFF
V gene: TRBV6-5
clone size: few
J gene: TRBJ2-2
D gene: NA

CDR3 DNA: TGTGCTAGTGGTTTAGGAGCGGGAGTTTCCGGGGAGCTGTTTTTT
CDR3 protein: CASGLGAGVSGELFF
V gene: TRBV12-5
clone size: few
J gene: TRBJ2-2
D gene: TRBD2

CDR3 DNA: TGCGCCAGCATGCGCAGGGGGCCACCTTCCACCGGGGAGCTGTTTTTT
CDR3 protein: CASMRRGPPSTGELFF
V gene: TRBV5-1
clone size: many
J gene: TRBJ2-2
D gene: TRBD1

CDR3 DNA: TGTGCCAGCAGCATTAGGTACAGCAACACTGAAGCTTTCTTT
CDR3 protein: CASSIRYSNTEAFF
V gene: TRBV3-1
clone size: few
J gene: TRBJ1-1
D gene: NA

CDR3 DNA: TGCAGTGCTAGAGGACAGACCGATGAAAAACTGTTTTTT
CDR3 protein: CSARGQTDEKLFF
V gene: TRBV20-1
clone size: NA
J gene: TRBJ1-4
D gene: NA

CDR3 DNA: TGTGCCAGCAGTTACTCGATGGCGACGAACACTGAAGCTTTCTTT
CDR3 protein: CASSYSMATNTEAFF
V gene: TRBV6-5
clone size: NA
J gene: TRBJ1-1
D gene: NA

CDR3 DNA: TGTGCCAGCAGCGCCAACAGGGAACCATTAGCTAACTATGGCTACACCTTC
CDR3 protein: CASSANREPLANYGYTF
V gene: TRBV7-9
clone size: few
J gene: TRBJ1-2
D gene: NA

CDR3 DNA: TGTGCCAGCAGCTTAGATTTCGGACAGCACTATGGCTACACCTTC
CDR3 protein: CASSLDFGQHYGYTF
V gene: TRBV7-9
clone size: few
J gene: TRBJ1-2
D gene: NA

CDR3 DNA: TGCAGCGTTGAAGATCCGGTTTCGGTAGCGGGACCCTACAATGAGCAGTTCTTC
CDR3 protein: CSVEDPVSVAGPYNEQFF
V gene: TRBV29-1
clone size: few
J gene: TRBJ2-1
D gene: TRBD2

CDR3 DNA: TGTGCCAGCAGTTCGGCAACAGGCCAGAACACTGAAGCTTTCTTT
CDR3 protein: CASSSATGQNTEAFF
V gene: TRBV12-3/TRBV12-4
clone size: NA
J gene: TRBJ1-1
D gene: NA

CDR3 DNA: TGTGCCAGCAGCTCCCCCCGAGGCGGGGGTAACACCGGGGAGCTGTTTTTT
CDR3 protein: CASSSPRGGGNTGELFF
V gene: TRBV11-2
clone size: few
J gene: TRBJ2-2
D gene: TRBD2

CDR3 DNA: TGCAGTGCTAGAGTGGGGACTAGCGGTGGCACAGATACGCAGTATTTT
CDR3 protein: CSARVGTSGGTDTQYF
V gene: TRBV20-1
clone size: NA
J gene: TRBJ2-3
D gene: TRBD2

CDR3 DNA: TGCAGTGCTACCGGGATAGCCTACAATGAGCAGTTCTTC
CDR3 protein: CSATGIAYNEQFF
V gene: TRBV20-1
clone size: few
J gene: TRBJ2-1
D gene: NA

CDR3 DNA: TGCAGTGCCAGAAAGCAGGGGGGTGGTGGCTACACCTTC
CDR3 protein: CSARKQGGGGYTF
V gene: TRBV20-1
clone size: NA
J gene: TRBJ1-2
D gene: TRBD1